What follows are 28 T cell receptor beta chains derived from one specimen sequenced in a study of OX40 agonist ivuxolimab in advanced cancers. TCRdb's copy holds only in-frame clones and misses some; the assay was immunoSEQ multiplex PCR. The sample has about 46,000 clones; 88% are singletons. The sample consisted of CD4+ or CD8+ T cells sorted from blood, taken in a trial of the OX40 agonist ivuxolimab. The receptors come from an adult with an advanced solid tumor such as melanoma, head and neck, liver or kidney cancer.

This chain links TRBV28 with TRBJ2-2; 12 bases are shared with TRBD2. The CDR3 sequence is 15 residues long. The junction had 2 bases not matched to a gene; V was cut back by 6 bases and J by 3 bases. Looked up from germline, CDR1 is MDHEN and CDR2 is SYDVKM. The CDR3 DNA reads as TGTGCCAGCAGAGGGACTAGCGGGTACACCGGGGAGCTGTTTTTT. Its translation: CASRGTSGYTGELFF.

V gene TRBV18 combines with J gene TRBJ1-4, with D perhaps TRBD1 (6 bases). Trimming took off 3 bases at V and 4 bases at J, with 15 bases between the two ends. Germline values: CDR1 KGHSH, CDR2 LQKENI. The CDR3 runs to 16 residues. CDR3 residues: CASSPSLQGLNEKLFF. CDR3 DNA sequence: TGTGCCAGCTCACCTTCATTACAGGGTCTTAATGAAAAACTGTTTTTT.

The CDR3 sequence: CASSLRQGRLNEKLFF. The CDR3 DNA reads as TGTGCCAGCTCACTTCGACAGGGGAGGTTGAATGAAAAACTGTTTTTT. This chain joins TRBV18 and TRBJ1-4, with 8 bases fitting TRBD1. V lost 4 bases and J lost 5; bases outside the gene matches: 9. The CDR3 totals 16 residues. Germline CDR1 reads KGHSH; CDR2 reads LQKENI.

The V and J genes are TRBV7-9 and TRBJ2-1; D may match TRBD1 or TRBD2 (5 bases each). Trimming left V 5 bases short and J 4 bases short, with 12 bases between. Germline CDR1 reads SEHNR; CDR2 reads FQNEAQ (reference sequence). The CDR3 contains 14 residues. The CDR3 reads CASSSRDQYNEQFF. In DNA, the CDR3 is TGTGCCAGCAGCAGCCGGGACCAATACAATGAGCAGTTCTTC. Full variable domain (remainder filled in from reference TRBV7-9 and TRBJ2-1): DTGVSQNPRHKITKRGQNVTFRCDPISEHNRLYWYRQTLGQGPEFLTYFQNEAQLEKSRLLSDRFSAERPKGSFSTLEIQRTEQGDSAMYLCASSSRDQYNEQFFGPGTRLTVL.

This rearrangement joins TRBV6-6 to TRBJ2-7; D may be TRBD2 (7 bases). V lost 2 bases and J 2 bases, leaving 10 bases between the germline ends. Germline V gene data show CDR1 as MNHNY and CDR2 as SVGAGI (reference sequence). CDR3 length equals 14 residues. The DNA for the CDR3 is TGTGCCAGCAGTTACGGGGGGGCCCCCTACGAGCAGTACTTC. Residues: CASSYGGAPYEQYF.

J is TRBJ2-5 and V is TRBV2; weak D call: TRBD2 (6 bases). The end of the DNA aligns better with TRBJ2-7, so the J call may be wrong. The CDR3 totals 15 residues. Germline values: CDR1 SNHLY, CDR2 FYNNEI. CDR3 sequence reads: CASLSRLGATYEQYF. CDR3 sequence (DNA): TGTGCCAGCCTTTCTCGACTAGGAGCTACCTACGAGCAGTACTTC.

This clone was detected once. The V and J genes are TRBV11-2 and TRBJ2-5; D is uncertain. CDR3 length: 13 amino acids. V was trimmed by 5 bases and J by 2 bases, leaving 9 bases between them. The germline gives CDR1 SGHAT, CDR2 FQNNGV. The CDR3 protein is CASSPHRQETQYF. CDR3 sequence (DNA): TGTGCCAGCAGCCCCCACCGGCAAGAGACCCAGTACTTC. The complete variable domain, with remaining parts taken from reference TRBV11-2 and TRBJ2-5, reads EAGVAQSPRYKIIEKRQSVAFWCNPISGHATLYWYQQILGQGPKLLIQFQNNGVVDDSQLPKDRFSAERLKGVDSTLKIQPAKLEDSAVYLCASSPHRQETQYFGPGTRLLVL.

This clone was recorded once. V is TRBV11-3 and J is TRBJ1-1, with a tentative D call TRBD1 (5 bases). The CDR3 has 15 amino acids. Trimming took 1 base from V and 1 from J, leaving 10 bases between them. Germline values: CDR1 SGHNT, CDR2 YENEEA. The CDR3 loop is CASSLVGTANTEAFF. CDR3 nucleotides: TGTGCCAGCAGCTTAGTCGGGACGGCGAACACTGAAGCTTTCTTT.

The rearrangement joins TRBV5-1 to TRBJ2-2, with 7 positions matching TRBD1. Germline V gene data show CDR1 as SGHRS and CDR2 as YFSETQ. CDR3 length: 18 residues. J was trimmed by 0 bases and V by 4 bases; bases with no gene match: 12. CDR3 bases: TGCGCCAGCAGCCCAGGGACAGTTGGATCCGCGAACACCGGGGAGCTGTTTTTT. It yields the protein CASSPGTVGSANTGELFF.

The chain employs TRBV18 and TRBJ2-7; TRBD2 matches 12 bases. This CDR3 contains 14 residues. Germline CDR1 and CDR2: KGHSH and LQKENI. J gave up 5 bases and V 4 bases, and 3 bases lay outside the gene matches. The CDR3 region is CASSLTSGGNEQYF. CDR3 bases: TGTGCCAGCTCACTTACTAGCGGGGGGAACGAGCAGTACTTC.

The chain uses TRBV7-2 and TRBJ1-4; TRBD1 matches 7 bases. Germline V gives CDR1 SGHTA, CDR2 FQGNSA. CDR3 length: 15 amino acids. The J segment lost 8 bases and the V segment lost 0 bases, leaving 6 bases of the junction unmatched. In DNA form, the CDR3 reads TGTGCCAGCAGCTTAGCGAGACAGGGAAGCGAAAAACTGTTTTTT. As protein: CASSLARQGSEKLFF.

This chain joins TRBV11-1 and TRBJ2-1, with 8 bases fitting TRBD2. The CDR3 runs 14 residues. Germline-derived CDR1 and CDR2 are SGHAT and FQDESV (reference sequence). Trimming removed 5 bases from V and 8 bases from J; junction bases left unmatched: 8. The CDR3 bases are TGTGCCAGCAGCCAAGCGGGAGTGGAGGATGAGCAGTTCTTC. This translates into CASSQAGVEDEQFF.

This clone was counted at least ten times. The V gene is TRBV13, the J gene TRBJ2-2, with 9 nucleotides matching TRBD1. The germline V gene encodes CDR1 PRHDT and CDR2 FYEKMQ (reference sequence). There are 16 residues in the CDR3. Germline trimming cut 5 bases from V and 3 bases from J; bases unmatched to any gene: 7. For the CDR3, the DNA is TGTGCCAGCAGCCCCGGGACAGGGAGGTACACCGGGGAGCTGTTTTTT. This sequence encodes CASSPGTGRYTGELFF.

This clone was observed a handful of times. This chain links TRBV28 with TRBJ2-7; 9 bases fit TRBD1. With 5 bases clipped from V and 5 bases from J, the junction kept 4 bases outside the gene matches. Germline CDR1 and CDR2: MDHEN and SYDVKM. The CDR3 length is 13 residues. The CDR3 sequence: CASSNTGGNEQYF. The CDR3 coding sequence is TGTGCCAGCAGTAACACAGGGGGCAACGAGCAGTACTTC.

The chain is built from TRBV5-1 and TRBJ2-1; the match to TRBD2 covers 7 bases. Germline V gives CDR1 SGHRS, CDR2 YFSETQ. This CDR3 is 14 amino acids long. V trimming: 7 bases; J trimming: 8 bases; junction bases outside the gene matches: 12. This CDR3 reads CASLRTSGSYEQFF. DNA for the CDR3: TGCGCCAGCCTTAGGACTAGTGGGTCGTATGAGCAGTTCTTC.

V usage is TRBV9 and J usage is TRBJ2-1; D is unresolved. The length of the CDR3 is 12 residues. Per the germline V gene, CDR1 is SGDLS and CDR2 is YYNGEE. Trimming took 3 bases from V and 5 from J, leaving 6 bases between them. The CDR3 DNA reads as TGTGCCAGCAGCGGACTGAACAATGAGCAGTTCTTC. Its translation is CASSGLNNEQFF.

This chain joins TRBV19 and TRBJ2-1, with 8 bases lining up with TRBD1. There are 15 residues in the CDR3. Germline V gives CDR1 LNHDA, CDR2 SQIVND (reference sequence). V was pared by 3 bases and J by 5 bases, with 6 bases of the junction left unmatched. In DNA, the CDR3 is TGTGCCAGTAGTATTCGTGGACAGGGTAACAATGAGCAGTTCTTC. Its protein product is CASSIRGQGNNEQFF.

The chain carries TRBV28 and TRBJ2-3; no firm D call. CDR1 is MDHEN, CDR2 SYDVKM, per germline. This CDR3 spans 12 amino acids. Trimming left V 5 bases short and J 2 bases short, with 5 bases between. The CDR3 region has the DNA TGTGCCAGCAGTACCGACACAGATACGCAGTATTTT. This sequence encodes CASSTDTDTQYF.

This chain connects TRBV7-2 to TRBJ1-6, with 7 bases matching TRBD1. CDR1 is SGHTA, CDR2 FQGNSA, per germline. Trimming at V came to 5 bases and at J to 0 bases, leaving 4 bases not matched to a gene. CDR3 length: 16 residues. The CDR3 is CASSPGQSSYNSPLHF. The CDR3 coding sequence is TGTGCCAGCAGCCCGGGACAGAGCTCCTATAATTCACCCCTCCACTTT.

In DNA, the CDR3 is TGTGCCAGCAGTTACTCGAACGGGGGGCCGGGGACTGAAGCTTTCTTT. It translates to CASSYSNGGPGTEAFF. The chain links TRBV6-5 to TRBJ1-1; a weak D match, TRBD1 (6 bases). Trimming removed 0 bases from V and 5 bases from J, with 16 bases in between. Germline V lookup: CDR1 MNHEY, CDR2 SVGAGI. CDR3 length equals 16 residues.

The rearrangement uses TRBV4-1 and TRBJ2-3; 9 positions match TRBD1. V lost 0 bases, J lost 4 bases, and 8 bases stayed unmatched. Germline V lookup: CDR1 MGHRA, CDR2 YSYEKL. This CDR3 has 17 amino acids. CDR3 DNA sequence: TGCGCCAGCAGCCAAGATTCGGGGACAGGGTGGTCAGATACGCAGTATTTT. Its protein is CASSQDSGTGWSDTQYF.

V and J are TRBV6-6 and TRBJ2-7; 8 nucleotides agree with TRBD2. The V gene's germline CDR1 is MNHNY and CDR2 SVGAGI (reference sequence). The CDR3 is 14 amino acids. V shed 0 bases, J shed 5 bases, and the junction held 3 bases outside the gene matches. This CDR3 reads CASSYSSGRNEQYF. Here the CDR3 DNA reads TGTGCCAGCAGTTACTCGAGCGGGAGAAACGAGCAGTACTTC.

This clone has just a few counts. The chain joins TRBV11-2 to TRBJ2-2; perhaps TRBD2 as D (5 bases). The germline CDR1 and CDR2 sequences are SGHAT and FQNNGV. The CDR3 runs 13 residues. Trimming pared 7 bases from V and 7 bases from J, leaving 13 bases between. The chain's CDR3 is CASTLFGIGELFF. The CDR3 DNA is TGTGCCAGCACCCTCTTCGGGATCGGGGAGCTGTTTTTT.

J is TRBJ2-3 and V is TRBV7-9; 7 bases are a match to TRBD2. In germline, CDR1 is SEHNR, CDR2 FQNEAQ (reference sequence). The CDR3 runs to 16 residues. Losses at the gene ends were 5 bases for V and 6 bases for J; bases not matched to a gene: 14. As DNA, the CDR3 is TGTGCCAGCAGCCCAAGGGGAGGCGGGAGCGGGGATACGCAGTATTTT. This encodes CASSPRGGGSGDTQYF.

This clone has only one observation. The chain employs TRBV21-1 and TRBJ1-2; the D call TRBD1 from the table was never checked on the DNA. TRBV21-1 is an annotated pseudogene. CDR3 length equals 16 residues. CDR3 DNA sequence: TGTGCCAGCAGCAAAGTAAGGGGCCGAATAACCTATGGCTACACCTTC. Translated, it gives CASSKVRGRITYGYTF.

The chain joins TRBV10-3 to TRBJ2-3; possible D gene TRBD1, 5 bases. The V gene lost 0 bases and the J gene lost 1 base, with 11 bases spanning the gap. This CDR3 spans 16 amino acids. Per germline, CDR1 ENHRY and CDR2 SYGVKD. For the CDR3, the DNA is TGTGCCATCAGTGAGTCCCCAGGGATAGGCACAGATACGCAGTATTTT. Translation: CAISESPGIGTDTQYF.

The rearrangement links TRBV20-1 to TRBJ2-7; D unresolved. Germline assignment: CDR1 DFQATT and CDR2 SNEGSKA (reference sequence). V was clipped by 5 bases and J by 6 bases, with 11 bases between them. This CDR3 is built from 11 residues. In DNA form, the CDR3 reads TGCAGTGCTGAGTACCTCACCGAGCAGTACTTC. It codes for CSAEYLTEQYF.

This rearrangement joins TRBV6-6 to TRBJ2-1; 7 bases fit TRBD1. The germline V gene has CDR1 MNHNY and CDR2 SVGAGI (reference sequence). V lost 6 bases, J lost 7 bases, and 6 bases stayed unmatched. The CDR3 is 13 residues long. CDR3 protein: CASSYTGENEQFF. In nucleotides, the CDR3 is TGTGCCAGCAGCTATACAGGGGAAAATGAGCAGTTCTTC.